This T cell receptor beta chain was identified in a study of T cells in Graves' hyperthyroidism and ophthalmopathy. This clonotype was seen ten or more times. RNA transcripts served as the template for amplifying TCR beta CDR3 regions. The TCR CDR3 first-round RT-PCR relied on the HTBI primer set. TCRdb re-derived calls from the multiplex PCR reads in MiXCR, one entry per CDR3 protein. The data contain about 270,000 distinct CDR3 sequences, around 20% of them singletons. The CDR3 runs 17 residues. V was clipped by 5 bases and J by 8 bases; unmatched bases: 13. The germline CDR1 and CDR2 sequences are SGHAT and FQNNGV.

This receptor was obtained from a man aged 30 to 39 with Graves' ophthalmopathy. Sequenced input: blood. The chain joins TRBV11-2 to TRBJ2-1; 12 nucleotides match TRBD2. Here the CDR3 reads CASSLRLAGEWGDEQFF. The CDR3 DNA follows: TGTGCCAGCAGCCTAAGACTAGCGGGAGAGTGGGGCGATGAGCAGTTCTTC.